The 11 T cell receptor beta chains below were found in one sample sequenced in a study of cytomegalovirus exposure and HLA in healthy donors. Vbeta (60) and Jbeta (13) primers were used in the PCR. The method was immunoSEQ multiplex PCR; TCRdb's version includes in-frame clones alone and lacks a portion of them. The sample includes some 110,000 clones, around 84% seen only once; the top ten take 20% to 25%. Sequencing input: PBMCs. These receptors all stem from a man aged 25-40 years in good health and CMV-seropositive.

The gene calls are TRBV2 and TRBJ2-7; possible D gene TRBD1, 6 bases. Germline CDR1 SNHLY, CDR2 FYNNEI. The length of the CDR3 is 13 residues. V shed 6 bases and J shed 3 bases, with 12 bases lying between them. The CDR3, as DNA: TGTGCCAGCAGGAACAGGGTTGACTACGAGCAGTACTTC. Translated: CASRNRVDYEQYF. Full variable domain (rest looked up from reference TRBV2 and TRBJ2-7): EPEVTQTPSHQVTQMGQEVILRCVPISNHLYFYWYRQILGQKVEFLVSFYNNEISEKSEIFDDQFSVERPDGSNFTLKIRSTKLEDSAMYFCASRNRVDYEQYFGPGTRLTVT.

This chain uses TRBV4-1 with TRBJ1-1; 9 nucleotides align to TRBD1. The germline V gene has CDR1 MGHRA and CDR2 YSYEKL. CDR3 length: 15 residues. V lost 2 bases, J lost 5 bases, and 6 bases stayed unmatched. In nucleotides, the CDR3 is TGCGCCAGCAGCCAACTACAGGGGGCGAGAACTGAAGCTTTCTTT. Translated: CASSQLQGARTEAFF.

The J gene is TRBJ1-6, the V gene TRBV27; D not certain. V was clipped by 3 bases and J by 8 bases, with 14 bases between them. Germline values: CDR1 MNHEY, CDR2 SMNVEV (reference sequence). The CDR3 contains 15 residues. The DNA of the CDR3 is TGTGCCAGCAGTTTTTCGAGGTCCGGGTATTCACCCCTCCACTTT. Protein sequence: CASSFSRSGYSPLHF.

With respect to this clone: The junction differs from germline at one of its ends, possibly a read error. CDR3: CAGSTVRGLAGDTDTQYF. The CDR3, as DNA: TGTGCCGGCAGCACGGTCAGGGGACTAGCGGGGGATACAGATACGCAGTATTTT. The chain is built from TRBV5-6 and TRBJ2-3; 14 nucleotides align to TRBD2. The CDR3 contains 18 residues. Germline loops: CDR1 SGHDT, CDR2 YYEEEE.

The chain links TRBV5-1 to TRBJ2-3, with D unresolved. V lost 1 base and J 2 bases, leaving 8 bases between the germline ends. CDR3 length: 14 residues. Germline values: CDR1 SGHRS, CDR2 YFSETQ. CDR3 region: CASSLPTYTDTQYF. The CDR3 DNA reads as TGCGCCAGCAGCTTGCCCACTTACACAGATACGCAGTATTTT.

V usage is TRBV15 and J usage is TRBJ1-2; no definite D call. Germline loops: CDR1 LNHNV, CDR2 YYDKDF (reference sequence). This CDR3 has 14 residues. The germline V and J ends were trimmed by 2 bases and 7 bases, with 14 bases remaining between them. The CDR3 DNA sequence: TGTGCCACCAGCAGAAACGGTCTCTTAGTTGGCTACACCTTC. This codes for CATSRNGLLVGYTF.

The chain employs TRBV27 and TRBJ2-7, with TRBD2 identical over 7 bases. Trimming removed 3 bases from V and 4 bases from J; junction bases left unmatched: 3. CDR3 length equals 13 residues. Per the germline V gene, CDR1 is MNHEY and CDR2 is SMNVEV (reference sequence). CDR3 nucleotide sequence: TGTGCCAGCAGTTTGCAGGGAGGGTACGAGCAGTACGTC. This sequence encodes CASSLQGGYEQYV.

V is TRBV21-1 and J is TRBJ2-7; the table's D call, TRBD2, has no DNA check behind it. TRBV21-1 is annotated as a pseudogene. CDR3 length: 15 residues. The CDR3 sequence is CASSREGFCPYEQYV. For the CDR3, the DNA is TGTGCCAGCAGCAGAGAGGGATTTTGTCCCTACGAGCAGTACGTC.

This clone was seen a handful of times. The chain links TRBV19 to TRBJ2-6, with D possibly being TRBD1 (5 bases). This CDR3 spans 15 amino acids. Trimming removed 6 bases from V and 6 bases from J, with 15 bases in between. The germline V gene has CDR1 LNHDA and CDR2 SQIVND (reference sequence). CDR3 sequence (DNA): TGTGCCAGTAGGAGACAGTCCCCTGCGGCCAACGTCCTGACTTTC. Translating gives CASRRQSPAANVLTF.

The rearrangement uses TRBV27 and TRBJ1-1, with 7 nucleotides matching TRBD1. The CDR3 is made up of 15 amino acids. Germline CDR1 and CDR2: MNHEY and SMNVEV (reference sequence). The ends lost 5 bases at V and 7 bases at J; junction bases unmatched: 13. The CDR3 protein is CASSPHRDRIIEAFF. As DNA, the CDR3 is TGTGCCAGCAGTCCCCACCGGGACAGAATAATTGAAGCTTTCTTT.

The chain employs TRBV7-9 and TRBJ2-1; TRBD2 agrees at 9 bases. With V trimmed by 5 bases and J by 9 bases, 20 bases remained unmatched. This CDR3 region has 18 residues. Germline V gives CDR1 SEHNR, CDR2 FQNEAQ (reference sequence). The CDR3 region has the DNA TGTGCCAGCAGCCCGAGGAGCGGTCGCGGGAGGGCCCCGGGTGAGCAGTTCTTC. Its translation is CASSPRSGRGRAPGEQFF. Full variable domain (outside the CDR3, taken from reference TRBV7-9 and TRBJ2-1): DTGVSQNPRHKITKRGQNVTFRCDPISEHNRLYWYRQTLGQGPEFLTYFQNEAQLEKSRLLSDRFSAERPKGSFSTLEIQRTEQGDSAMYLCASSPRSGRGRAPGEQFFGPGTRLTVL.